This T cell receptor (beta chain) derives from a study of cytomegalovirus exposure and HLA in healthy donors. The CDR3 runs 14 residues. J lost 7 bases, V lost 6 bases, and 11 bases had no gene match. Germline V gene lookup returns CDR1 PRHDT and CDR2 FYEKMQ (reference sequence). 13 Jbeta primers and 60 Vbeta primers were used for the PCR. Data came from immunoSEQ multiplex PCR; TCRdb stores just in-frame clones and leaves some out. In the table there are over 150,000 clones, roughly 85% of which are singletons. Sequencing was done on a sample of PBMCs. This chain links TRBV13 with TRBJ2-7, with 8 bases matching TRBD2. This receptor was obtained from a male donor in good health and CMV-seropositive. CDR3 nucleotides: TGTGCCAGCAGGCGATCGGGAGGGCCGGGGGAGCAGTACTTC. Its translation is CASRRSGGPGEQYF.